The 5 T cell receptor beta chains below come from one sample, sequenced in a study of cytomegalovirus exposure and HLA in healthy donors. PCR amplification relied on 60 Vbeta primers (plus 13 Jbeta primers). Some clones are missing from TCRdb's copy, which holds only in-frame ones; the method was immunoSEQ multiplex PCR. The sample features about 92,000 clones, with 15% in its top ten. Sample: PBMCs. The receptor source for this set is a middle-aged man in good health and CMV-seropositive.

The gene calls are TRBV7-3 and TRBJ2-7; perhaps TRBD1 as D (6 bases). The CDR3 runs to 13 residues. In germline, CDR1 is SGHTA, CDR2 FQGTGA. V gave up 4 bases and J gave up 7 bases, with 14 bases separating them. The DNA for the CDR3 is TGTGCCAGCAGCTGGGGGCAGGGCGGGGAGCAGTACTTC. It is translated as CASSWGQGGEQYF.

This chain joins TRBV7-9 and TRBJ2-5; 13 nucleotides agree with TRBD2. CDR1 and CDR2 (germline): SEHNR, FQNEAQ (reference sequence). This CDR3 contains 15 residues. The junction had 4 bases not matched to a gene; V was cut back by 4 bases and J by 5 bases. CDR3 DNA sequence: TGTGCCAGCAGCTCAGGACTAGCGGGAGTGGAGACCCAGTACTTC. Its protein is CASSSGLAGVETQYF.

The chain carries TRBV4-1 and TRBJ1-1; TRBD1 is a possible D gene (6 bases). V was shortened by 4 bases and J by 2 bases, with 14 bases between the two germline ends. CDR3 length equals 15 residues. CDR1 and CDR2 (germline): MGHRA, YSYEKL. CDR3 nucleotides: TGCGCCAGCAGCCTGCTGACAGGAGTTAACACTGAAGCTTTCTTT. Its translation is CASSLLTGVNTEAFF.

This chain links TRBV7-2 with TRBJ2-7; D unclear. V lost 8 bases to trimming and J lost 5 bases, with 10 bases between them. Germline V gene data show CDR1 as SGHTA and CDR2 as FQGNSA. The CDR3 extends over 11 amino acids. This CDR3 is CASSYLNEQYF. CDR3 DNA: TGTGCCAGCTCCTACCTCAACGAGCAGTACTTC.

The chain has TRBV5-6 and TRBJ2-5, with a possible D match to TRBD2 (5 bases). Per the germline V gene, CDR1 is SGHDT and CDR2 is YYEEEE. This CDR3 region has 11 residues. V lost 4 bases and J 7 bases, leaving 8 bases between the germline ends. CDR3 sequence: CASSREGTQYF. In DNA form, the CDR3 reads TGTGCCAGCAGCCGAGAGGGGACCCAGTACTTC. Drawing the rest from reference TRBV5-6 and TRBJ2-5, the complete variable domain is DAGVTQSPTHLIKTRGQQVTLRCSPKSGHDTVSWYQQALGQGPQFIFQYYEEEERQRGNFPDRFSGHQFPNYSSELNVNALLLGDSALYLCASSREGTQYFGPGTRLLVL.